This entry concerns a single TCR beta chain. Its specificity is unknown. The repertoire was sequenced with immunoSEQ multiplex PCR; TCRdb's copy has only in-frame clones and lacks some. The sample shows about 18,000 clones, roughly 80% of them seen only once. These data belong to a study of OX40 agonist ivuxolimab in advanced cancers. Study background: Ivuxolimab, an antibody acting as an agonist of OX40 (CD134), was used to treat patients. Dose-escalation patients had hepatocellular carcinoma, melanoma, renal cell or head and neck cancer.

Study-level points and caveats: Those patients achieving a partial response at 0.1-3.0 mg/kg showed among the lowest clonal expansion.

This CDR3 is 17 amino acids long. J gave up 1 base and V 5 bases, and 4 bases lay outside the gene matches. Germline lookup yields CDR1 SGHTA and CDR2 FQGNSA. Baseline was the first blood sampling point, followed by cycle 4 day 1 and cycle 7 day 1. The chain links TRBV7-2 to TRBJ2-3, with 15 bases that match TRBD2. The sequencing here drew on CD4+ or CD8+ T cells sorted from blood, taken in a trial of the OX40 agonist ivuxolimab. This receptor was taken from an adult with an advanced solid tumor such as melanoma, head and neck, liver or kidney cancer. The CDR3 sequence is CASSTGTSGGRTDTQYF. CDR3 in DNA: TGTGCCAGCAGCACCGGGACTAGCGGGGGGCGCACAGATACGCAGTATTTT.